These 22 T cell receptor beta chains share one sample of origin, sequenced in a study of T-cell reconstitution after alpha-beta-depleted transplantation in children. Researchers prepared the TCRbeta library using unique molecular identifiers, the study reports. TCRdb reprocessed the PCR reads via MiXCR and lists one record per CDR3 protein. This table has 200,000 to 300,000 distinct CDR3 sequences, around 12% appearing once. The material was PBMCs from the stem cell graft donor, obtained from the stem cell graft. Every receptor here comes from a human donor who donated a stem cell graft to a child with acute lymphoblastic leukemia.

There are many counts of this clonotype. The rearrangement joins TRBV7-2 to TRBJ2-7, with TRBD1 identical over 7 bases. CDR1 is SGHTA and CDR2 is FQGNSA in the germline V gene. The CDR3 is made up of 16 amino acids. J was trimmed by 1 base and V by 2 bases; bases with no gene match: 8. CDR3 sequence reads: CASSLPRQGGSYEQYF. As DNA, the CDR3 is TGTGCCAGCAGCTTACCCAGACAGGGCGGTTCCTACGAGCAGTACTTC.

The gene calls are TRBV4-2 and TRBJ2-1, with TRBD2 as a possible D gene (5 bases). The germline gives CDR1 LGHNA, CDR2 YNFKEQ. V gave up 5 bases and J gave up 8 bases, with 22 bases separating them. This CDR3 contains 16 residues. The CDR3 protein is CASSARTGPLGDEQFF. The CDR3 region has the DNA TGTGCCAGCAGCGCCCGGACTGGGCCGTTGGGAGATGAGCAGTTCTTC.

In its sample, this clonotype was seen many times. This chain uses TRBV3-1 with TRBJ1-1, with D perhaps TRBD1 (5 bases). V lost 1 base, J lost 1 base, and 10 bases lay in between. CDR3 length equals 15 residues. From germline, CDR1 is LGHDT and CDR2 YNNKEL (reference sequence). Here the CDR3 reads CASSQGAGQNTEAFF. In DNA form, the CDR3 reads TGTGCCAGCAGCCAAGGGGCAGGACAGAACACTGAAGCTTTCTTT.

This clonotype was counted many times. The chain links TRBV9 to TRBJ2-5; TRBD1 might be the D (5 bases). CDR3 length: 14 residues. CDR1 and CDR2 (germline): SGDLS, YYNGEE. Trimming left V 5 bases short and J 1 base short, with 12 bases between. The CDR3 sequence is CASSQGHFQETQYF. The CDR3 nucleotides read TGTGCCAGCAGTCAGGGCCACTTCCAAGAGACCCAGTACTTC.

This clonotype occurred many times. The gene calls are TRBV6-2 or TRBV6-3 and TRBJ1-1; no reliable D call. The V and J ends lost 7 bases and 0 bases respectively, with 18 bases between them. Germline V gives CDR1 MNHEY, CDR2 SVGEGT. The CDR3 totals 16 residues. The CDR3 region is CASIFNKRALNTEAFF. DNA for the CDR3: TGTGCCAGCATTTTCAATAAGCGAGCTTTGAACACTGAAGCTTTCTTT.

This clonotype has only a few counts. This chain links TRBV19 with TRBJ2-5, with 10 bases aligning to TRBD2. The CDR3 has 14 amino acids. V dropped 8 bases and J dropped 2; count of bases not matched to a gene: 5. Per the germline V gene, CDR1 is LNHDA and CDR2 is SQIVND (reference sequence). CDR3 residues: CASEAGGRQETQYF. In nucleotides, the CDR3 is TGTGCCAGTGAAGCGGGGGGGCGGCAAGAGACCCAGTACTTC.

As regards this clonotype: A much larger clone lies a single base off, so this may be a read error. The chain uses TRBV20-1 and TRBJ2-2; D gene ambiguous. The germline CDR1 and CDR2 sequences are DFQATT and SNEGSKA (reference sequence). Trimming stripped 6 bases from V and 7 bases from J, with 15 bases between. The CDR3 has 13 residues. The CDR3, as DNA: TGCAGTGCCCCCGGGTACTCCGGCGGGGAGCTGTTTTTT. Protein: CSAPGYSGGELFF.

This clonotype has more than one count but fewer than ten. CDR3 loop: CAISPGGVSTEAFF. The CDR3 DNA is TGTGCCATCAGCCCCGGGGGAGTCTCCACTGAAGCTTTCTTT. The J gene is TRBJ1-1, the V gene TRBV10-3; tentative D call: TRBD1 (5 bases). Per germline, CDR1 ENHRY and CDR2 SYGVKD. This CDR3 is built from 14 residues. The V end lost 6 bases, the J end lost 4 bases, and 15 bases lay between the germline ends.

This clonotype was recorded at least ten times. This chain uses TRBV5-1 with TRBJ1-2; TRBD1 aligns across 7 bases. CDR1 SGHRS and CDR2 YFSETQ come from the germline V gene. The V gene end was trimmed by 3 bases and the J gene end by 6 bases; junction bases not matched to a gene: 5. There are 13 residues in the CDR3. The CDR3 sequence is CASSWTGENGYTF. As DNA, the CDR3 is TGCGCCAGCAGCTGGACAGGAGAAAATGGCTACACCTTC.

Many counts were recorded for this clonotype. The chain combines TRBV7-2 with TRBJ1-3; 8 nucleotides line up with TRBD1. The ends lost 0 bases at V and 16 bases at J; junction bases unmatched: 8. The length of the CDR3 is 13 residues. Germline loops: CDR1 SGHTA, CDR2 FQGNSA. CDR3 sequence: CASSLAQGARPYF. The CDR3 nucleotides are TGTGCCAGCAGCTTAGCGCAGGGGGCCCGGCCCTATTTT.

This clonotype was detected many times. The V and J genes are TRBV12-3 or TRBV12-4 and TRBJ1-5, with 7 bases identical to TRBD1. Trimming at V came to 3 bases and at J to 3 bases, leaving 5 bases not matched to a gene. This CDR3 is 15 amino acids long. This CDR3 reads CASSFTGDDNQPQHF. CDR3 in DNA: TGTGCCAGCAGTTTCACAGGGGATGACAATCAGCCCCAGCATTTT.

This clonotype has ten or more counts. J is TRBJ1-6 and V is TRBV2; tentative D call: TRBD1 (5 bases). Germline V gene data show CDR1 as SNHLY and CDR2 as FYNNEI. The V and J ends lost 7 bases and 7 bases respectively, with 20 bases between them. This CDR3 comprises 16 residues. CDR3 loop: CASNPLGGTSNSPLHF. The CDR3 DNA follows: TGTGCCAGCAACCCCCTGGGAGGGACTTCGAATTCACCCCTCCACTTT.

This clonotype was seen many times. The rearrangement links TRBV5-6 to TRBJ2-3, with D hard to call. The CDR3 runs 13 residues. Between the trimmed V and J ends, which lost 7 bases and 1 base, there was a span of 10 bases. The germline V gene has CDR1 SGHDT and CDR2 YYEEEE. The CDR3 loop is CASLSMGTDTQYF. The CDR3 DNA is TGTGCCAGCCTTAGTATGGGCACAGATACGCAGTATTTT. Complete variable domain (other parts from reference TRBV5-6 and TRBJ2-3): DAGVTQSPTHLIKTRGQQVTLRCSPKSGHDTVSWYQQALGQGPQFIFQYYEEEERQRGNFPDRFSGHQFPNYSSELNVNALLLGDSALYLCASLSMGTDTQYFGPGTRLTVL.

The CDR3 bases are TGTGCCAGCAGCCGGGCTAGCGGGGGGGCCGCAACCGGGGAGCTGTTTTTT. As protein: CASSRASGGAATGELFF. V and J are TRBV13 and TRBJ2-2; TRBD2 matches 12 bases. Germline assignment: CDR1 PRHDT and CDR2 FYEKMQ (reference sequence). V trimming: 5 bases; J trimming: 5 bases; junction bases outside the gene matches: 9. The CDR3 loop spans 17 amino acids.

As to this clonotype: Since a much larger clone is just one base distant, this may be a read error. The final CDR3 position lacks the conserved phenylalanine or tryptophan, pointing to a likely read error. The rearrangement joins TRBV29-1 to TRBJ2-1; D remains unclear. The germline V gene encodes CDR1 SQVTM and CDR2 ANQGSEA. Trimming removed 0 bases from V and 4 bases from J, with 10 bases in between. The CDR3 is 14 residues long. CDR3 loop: CSVEDPFRYNEQFL. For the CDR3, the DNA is TGCAGCGTTGAAGATCCATTCCGGTACAATGAGCAGTTCTTA.

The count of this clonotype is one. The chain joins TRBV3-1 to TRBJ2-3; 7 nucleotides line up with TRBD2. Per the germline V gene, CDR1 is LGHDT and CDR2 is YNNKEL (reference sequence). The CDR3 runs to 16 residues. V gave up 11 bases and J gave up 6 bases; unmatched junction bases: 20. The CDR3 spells CACSKRHRWGGDTQYF. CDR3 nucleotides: TGTGCCTGCTCCAAGCGGCACCGTTGGGGAGGGGATACGCAGTATTTT.

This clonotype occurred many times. CDR3 in DNA: TGCGCCAGCAGCTTGGTCGGGCAGGGAAACACCATATATTTT. Amino acid sequence: CASSLVGQGNTIYF. The V gene is TRBV5-1, the J gene TRBJ1-3, with D uncertain. The ends were cut back, 0 bases at V and 4 bases at J, with 8 bases in the middle. The germline gives CDR1 SGHRS, CDR2 YFSETQ. This CDR3 has 14 amino acids.

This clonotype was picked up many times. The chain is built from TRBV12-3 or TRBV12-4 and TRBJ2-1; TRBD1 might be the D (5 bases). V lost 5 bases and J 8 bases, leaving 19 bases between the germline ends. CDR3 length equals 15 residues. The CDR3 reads CASSLRQGMVDEQFF. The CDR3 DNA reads TGTGCCAGCAGTCTCCGGCAGGGTATGGTCGATGAGCAGTTCTTC.

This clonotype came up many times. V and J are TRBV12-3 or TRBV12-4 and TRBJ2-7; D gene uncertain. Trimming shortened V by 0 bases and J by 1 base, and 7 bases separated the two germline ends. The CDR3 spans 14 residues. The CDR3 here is CASSLASGSYEQYF. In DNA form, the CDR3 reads TGTGCCAGCAGTTTAGCTTCCGGGTCCTACGAGCAGTACTTC.

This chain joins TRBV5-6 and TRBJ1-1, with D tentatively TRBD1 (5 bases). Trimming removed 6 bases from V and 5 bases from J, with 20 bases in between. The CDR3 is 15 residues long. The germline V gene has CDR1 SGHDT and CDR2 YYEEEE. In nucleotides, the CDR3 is TGTGCCAGCATCCCCACGGGGGGTGGCCGGACTGAAGCTTTCTTT. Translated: CASIPTGGGRTEAFF.

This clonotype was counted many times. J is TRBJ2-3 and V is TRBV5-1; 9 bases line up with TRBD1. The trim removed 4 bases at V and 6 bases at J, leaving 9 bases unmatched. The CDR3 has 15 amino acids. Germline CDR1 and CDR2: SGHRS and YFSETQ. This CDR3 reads CASSREDRGRDTQYF. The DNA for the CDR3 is TGCGCCAGCAGCAGGGAGGACAGGGGTCGGGATACGCAGTATTTT.

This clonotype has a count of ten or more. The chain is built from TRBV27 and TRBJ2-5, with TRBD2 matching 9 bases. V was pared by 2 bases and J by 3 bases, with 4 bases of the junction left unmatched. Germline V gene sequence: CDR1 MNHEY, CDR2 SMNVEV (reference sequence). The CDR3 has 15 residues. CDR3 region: CASSLRPSGKETQYF. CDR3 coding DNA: TGTGCCAGCAGTTTAAGGCCTAGCGGGAAAGAGACCCAGTACTTC.